The sequence of this T cell receptor (beta chain) was determined in a study of cytomegalovirus exposure and HLA in healthy donors. Vbeta (60) and Jbeta (13) primers were used in the PCR. Here immunoSEQ multiplex PCR was the method, and the copy in TCRdb shows in-frame clones only, minus some. Of 120,000 or so clones listed, approximately 78% are singletons. The sample was PBMCs. The TCR originated in a woman aged 35 to 49 in good health and CMV-seropositive.

The CDR3 protein is CASSLGDRVMYEQYF. The CDR3 coding sequence is TGTGCCAGCAGCTTAGGGGACAGGGTGATGTACGAGCAGTACTTC. The chain recombines TRBV13 with TRBJ2-7; TRBD1 matches 8 bases. Germline trimming cut 0 bases from V and 4 bases from J; bases unmatched to any gene: 5. CDR3 length: 15 amino acids. Germline lookup yields CDR1 PRHDT and CDR2 FYEKMQ (reference sequence).